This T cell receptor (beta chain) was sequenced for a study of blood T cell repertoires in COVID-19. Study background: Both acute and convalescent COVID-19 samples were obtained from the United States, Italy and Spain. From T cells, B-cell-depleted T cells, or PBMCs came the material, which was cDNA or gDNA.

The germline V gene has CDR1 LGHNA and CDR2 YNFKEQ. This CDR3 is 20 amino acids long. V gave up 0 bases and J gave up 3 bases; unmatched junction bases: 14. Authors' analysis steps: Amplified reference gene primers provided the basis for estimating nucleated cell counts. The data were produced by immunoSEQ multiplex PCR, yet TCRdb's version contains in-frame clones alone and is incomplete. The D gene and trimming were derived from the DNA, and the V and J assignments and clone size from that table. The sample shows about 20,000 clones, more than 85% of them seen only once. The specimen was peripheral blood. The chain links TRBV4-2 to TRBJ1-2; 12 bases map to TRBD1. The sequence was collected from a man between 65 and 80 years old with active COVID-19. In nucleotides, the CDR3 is TGTGCCAGCAGCCAAGAATTGTCAAGGAGAGGGACAGGGGGCGACTATGGCTACACCTTC. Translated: CASSQELSRRGTGGDYGYTF.